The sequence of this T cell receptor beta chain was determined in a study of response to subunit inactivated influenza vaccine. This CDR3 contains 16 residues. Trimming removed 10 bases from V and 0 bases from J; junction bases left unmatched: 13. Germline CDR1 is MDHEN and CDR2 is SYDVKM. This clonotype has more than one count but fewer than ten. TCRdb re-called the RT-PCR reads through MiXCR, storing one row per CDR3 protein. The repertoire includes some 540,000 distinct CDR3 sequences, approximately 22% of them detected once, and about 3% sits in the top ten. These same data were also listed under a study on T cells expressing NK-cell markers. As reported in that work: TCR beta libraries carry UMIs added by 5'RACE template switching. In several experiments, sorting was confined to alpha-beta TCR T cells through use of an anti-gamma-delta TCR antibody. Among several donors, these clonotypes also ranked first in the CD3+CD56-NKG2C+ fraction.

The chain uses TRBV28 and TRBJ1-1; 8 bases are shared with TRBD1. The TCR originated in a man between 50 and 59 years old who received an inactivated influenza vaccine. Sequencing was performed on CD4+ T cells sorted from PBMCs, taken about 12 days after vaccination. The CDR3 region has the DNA TGTGCCACCGGCAGGGTTCAGGGGGCGTTGAACACTGAAGCTTTCTTT. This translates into CATGRVQGALNTEAFF.